The 26 T cell receptor beta chains in this list originate from one sample, sequenced in a study of CD4 T cells in relation to SARS-CoV-2 and coronaviruses (dated by TCRdb to the early 2020s). CD4+ T cells from unexposed donors were collected before the COVID-19 pandemic (2011-2018). The EasySep CD4+ T cell isolation kit was used to isolate CD4+ T cells once the cultures had run for nine to eleven days. Their recognized antigens are unknown. The receptor library was made with the immunoSEQ multiplex PCR assay. Imported from immuneACCESS, the table was reduced by TCRdb to in-frame sequences with V and J called. These copies leave out some clones; in studies compared against another copy, an unresolved V gene accounts for under half, and the cause of the remainder is not known. For this sample the table gives about 21,000 clones, of which about 70% were detected only once. The ten most abundant clones make up roughly 12% of the sample.

Sequenced: CD4+ T cells from PBMCs, cultured in vitro. The receptors derive from a human donor in good health.

The CDR3 DNA follows: TGTGCCAGCAGCTTGGAATTTGGGACGGGAGGGACTGAGCAGTTCTTC. Translating gives CASSLEFGTGGTEQFF. The V and J genes are TRBV5-5 and TRBJ2-1, with 8 bases fitting TRBD2. Germline loops: CDR1 SGHKS, CDR2 YYEKEE (reference sequence). V shed 0 bases, J shed 9 bases, and the junction held 11 bases outside the gene matches. This CDR3 region has 16 residues.

The chain has TRBV19 and TRBJ2-4; 7 nucleotides line up with TRBD1. The CDR3 runs 16 residues. After removal of 2 bases from V and 3 bases from J, the junction contained 7 bases not matched to a gene. The germline gives CDR1 LNHDA, CDR2 SQIVND (reference sequence). CDR3 in DNA: TGTGCCAGTAGTATAAACCCAGACAGGGACAAAAACATTCAGTACTTC. It yields the protein CASSINPDRDKNIQYF.

The chain couples TRBV30 to TRBJ1-6; D is unclear. Between the trimmed V and J ends, which lost 1 base and 0 bases, there was a span of 7 bases. In germline, CDR1 is GTSNPN, CDR2 SVGIG (reference sequence). The CDR3 extends over 15 amino acids. The CDR3 sequence: CAWSAQSSYNSPLHF. For the CDR3, the DNA is TGTGCCTGGAGTGCGCAGAGCTCCTATAATTCACCCCTCCACTTT.

The CDR3 nucleotides are TGTGCCAGCAGTATAACAGGGGTTTCTTTGAATGAGCAGTTCTTC. It translates to CASSITGVSLNEQFF. V gene TRBV27 combines with J gene TRBJ2-1; 7 nucleotides line up with TRBD1. Germline CDR1 and CDR2: MNHEY and SMNVEV (reference sequence). The CDR3 runs to 15 residues. The trim removed 5 bases at V and 7 bases at J, leaving 11 bases unmatched.

This sequence joins TRBV5-1 and TRBJ2-1, with D perhaps TRBD2 (6 bases). CDR1 is SGHRS, CDR2 YFSETQ, per germline. The CDR3 is 17 amino acids. Trimming pared 1 base from V and 0 bases from J, leaving 14 bases between. CDR3 sequence reads: CASSLPSGGISYNEQFF. CDR3 bases: TGCGCCAGCAGCTTGCCTTCGGGCGGGATCTCCTACAATGAGCAGTTCTTC.

This clone was seen a few times. The gene calls are TRBV6-4 and TRBJ2-1, with 12 bases lining up with TRBD2. Germline values: CDR1 MRHNA, CDR2 SNTAGT. The ends lost 3 bases at V and 6 bases at J; junction bases unmatched: 3. The CDR3 covers 15 residues. The CDR3 coding sequence is TGTGCCAGCAGTGAGCTAGCGGGAGGGGGCAATGAGCAGTTCTTC. Translating it yields CASSELAGGGNEQFF.

This chain joins TRBV24-1 and TRBJ2-2; no definite D call. V was clipped by 3 bases and J by 7 bases, with 11 bases between them. This CDR3 spans 14 amino acids. Germline CDR1 and CDR2: KGHDR and SFDVKD. The CDR3 bases are TGTGCCACCAGTGATAACGGACCCCTCGGGGAGCTGTTTTTT. Its protein is CATSDNGPLGELFF.

The chain links TRBV5-1 to TRBJ2-7; 9 nucleotides line up with TRBD1. The germline V gene has CDR1 SGHRS and CDR2 YFSETQ. The CDR3 is 14 residues long. The V gene end was trimmed by 0 bases and the J gene end by 6 bases; junction bases not matched to a gene: 4. Here the CDR3 reads CASSLARQGVEQYF. CDR3 DNA sequence: TGCGCCAGCAGCTTGGCCCGACAGGGGGTCGAGCAGTACTTC.

This clone came up a few times. The chain recombines TRBV7-9 with TRBJ2-3; 8 nucleotides align to TRBD2. The CDR3 is 14 amino acids. Germline V gene data show CDR1 as SEHNR and CDR2 as FQNEAQ (reference sequence). The V gene end was trimmed by 3 bases and the J gene end by 8 bases; junction bases not matched to a gene: 7. The CDR3 spells CASSLGSGRVTQYF. The CDR3 nucleotides read TGTGCCAGCAGCTTGGGGAGCGGGAGAGTTACGCAGTATTTT.

The V call is TRBV5-4, the J call TRBJ2-1; 11 bases fit TRBD2. This CDR3 has 15 amino acids. Per germline, CDR1 SGHNT and CDR2 YYREEE (reference sequence). With 4 bases clipped from V and 4 bases from J, the junction kept 4 bases outside the gene matches. Here the CDR3 reads CASSPGTSGYNEQFF. Here the CDR3 DNA reads TGTGCCAGCAGCCCCGGGACTAGCGGTTACAATGAGCAGTTCTTC.

V is TRBV30 and J is TRBJ2-2, with TRBD2 matching 15 bases. The germline CDR1 and CDR2 sequences are GTSNPN and SVGIG (reference sequence). This CDR3 spans 15 amino acids. The V segment lost 6 bases and the J segment 7 bases; nucleotides outside the gene matches: 6. The DNA of the CDR3 is TGTGCCTGTGCCGGGACTAGCGGGAGGAACGGGGAGCTGTTTTTT. Amino acid sequence: CACAGTSGRNGELFF.

In DNA, the CDR3 is TGCGCCAGCAGCTTGGGTGGAGGGGAGACCCAGTACTTC. Its protein product is CASSLGGGETQYF. V gene TRBV5-1 combines with J gene TRBJ2-5, with D tentatively TRBD2 (6 bases). The CDR3 runs to 13 residues. V gave up 0 bases and J gave up 5 bases, with 8 bases separating them. Germline V gene sequence: CDR1 SGHRS, CDR2 YFSETQ.

This sequence joins TRBV2 and TRBJ2-6; tentative D call: TRBD2 (5 bases). Germline-derived CDR1 and CDR2 are SNHLY and FYNNEI. Trimming cost V 9 bases and J 1 base, with 10 bases left between them. The CDR3 sequence is 14 residues long. The CDR3 DNA reads as TGTGCCAGTCTGGGCGGGTCTGGGGCCAACGTCCTGACTTTC. The encoded protein is CASLGGSGANVLTF.

The gene calls are TRBV11-3 and TRBJ2-2, with D hard to call. The CDR3 spans 16 residues. Germline loops: CDR1 SGHNT, CDR2 YENEEA. The V end lost 5 bases, the J end lost 0 bases, and 13 bases lay between the germline ends. CDR3 nucleotide sequence: TGTGCCAGCAGCGAACAGAAATTAGCGAACACCGGGGAGCTGTTTTTT. It is translated as CASSEQKLANTGELFF.

The chain combines TRBV28 with TRBJ2-4; 9 bases line up with TRBD2. Germline CDR1 is MDHEN and CDR2 is SYDVKM. The CDR3 length is 15 residues. Unmatched junction bases numbered 7, after V lost 3 bases and J lost 7 bases. The CDR3 sequence is CASSFGPAGGNIQYF. The CDR3 DNA sequence: TGTGCCAGCAGTTTCGGTCCAGCGGGAGGTAACATTCAGTACTTC.

The chain uses TRBV6-1 and TRBJ2-2, with TRBD1 matching 7 bases. This CDR3 spans 17 amino acids. Germline CDR1 reads MNHNS; CDR2 reads SASEGT. V trimming: 4 bases; J trimming: 2 bases; junction bases outside the gene matches: 10. CDR3 sequence reads: CASSGVSGTVNTGELFF. The CDR3 region has the DNA TGTGCCAGCAGTGGAGTCTCCGGGACAGTAAACACCGGGGAGCTGTTTTTT.

This chain's CDR3 is CASSTRGVFTDTQYF. The CDR3 DNA reads TGTGCCAGCAGCACCCGGGGAGTATTCACAGATACGCAGTATTTT. The chain links TRBV7-9 to TRBJ2-3; tentatively, D is TRBD2 (5 bases). The CDR3 contains 15 residues. Germline lookup yields CDR1 SEHNR and CDR2 FQNEAQ (reference sequence). V lost 5 bases and J 2 bases, leaving 14 bases between the germline ends.

The V call is TRBV12-3 or TRBV12-4, the J call TRBJ2-3, with 7 bases aligning to TRBD1. With V trimmed by 5 bases and J by 13 bases, 12 bases remained unmatched. This CDR3 comprises 13 residues. The CDR3 coding sequence is TGTGCCAGCAGTCCGGGACAGAGCATTATGGAGTATTTT. Protein: CASSPGQSIMEYF.

The chain couples TRBV6-5 to TRBJ1-1; a weak D match, TRBD1 (5 bases). CDR1 MNHEY and CDR2 SVGAGI come from the germline V gene. CDR3 length: 15 residues. Trimming stripped 6 bases from V and 0 bases from J, with 14 bases between. Here the CDR3 reads CASRPGSPMNTEAFF. CDR3 coding DNA: TGTGCCAGCAGACCAGGGTCCCCGATGAACACTGAAGCTTTCTTT.

The rearrangement joins TRBV7-3 to TRBJ2-6; D remains ambiguous. Germline V CDR1 and CDR2: SGHTA, FQGTGA. The CDR3 length is 12 residues. The V and J ends lost 5 bases and 7 bases respectively, with 6 bases between them. The CDR3 protein is CASSTPANVLTF. The CDR3 DNA sequence: TGTGCCAGCAGCACCCCCGCCAACGTCCTGACTTTC.

This chain joins TRBV4-2 and TRBJ2-1; D gene unclear. The CDR3 sequence is 13 residues long. The ends were cut back, 0 bases at V and 9 bases at J, with 9 bases in the middle. CDR1 is LGHNA and CDR2 is YNFKEQ in the germline V gene. The CDR3 reads CASSQDRAGEQFF. CDR3 DNA sequence: TGTGCCAGCAGCCAAGATCGGGCCGGTGAGCAGTTCTTC.

V gene TRBV30 combines with J gene TRBJ1-1; D is ambiguous. The CDR3 has 13 amino acids. Germline CDR1 and CDR2: GTSNPN and SVGIG (reference sequence). With 0 bases removed from V and 1 base from J, the gap between germline ends came to 6 bases. In DNA form, the CDR3 reads TGTGCCTGGAGTGTGAGGGAGAACACTGAAGCTTTCTTT. It translates to CAWSVRENTEAFF.

This clone was counted only a few times. The rearrangement uses TRBV30 and TRBJ2-1, with a possible D match to TRBD2 (6 bases). This CDR3 comprises 13 residues. In germline, CDR1 is GTSNPN, CDR2 SVGIG (reference sequence). V was pared by 3 bases and J by 9 bases, with 15 bases between. The CDR3 reads CAWSVTSVGEQFF. CDR3 in DNA: TGTGCCTGGAGCGTGACTAGTGTCGGTGAGCAGTTCTTC.

This clone was counted a few times. The chain links TRBV7-9 to TRBJ1-1, with 8 bases lining up with TRBD1. The CDR3 contains 17 residues. Germline CDR1 reads SEHNR; CDR2 reads FQNEAQ (reference sequence). After removal of 1 base from V and 0 bases from J, the junction contained 7 bases not matched to a gene. The CDR3 nucleotides read TGTGCCAGCAGCTTAGGAACAGGGGGAACCATGAACACTGAAGCTTTCTTT. Protein product: CASSLGTGGTMNTEAFF.

This clone showed up just a few times. The gene calls are TRBV9 and TRBJ2-1; TRBD2 matches 9 bases. Trimming at V came to 4 bases and at J to 0 bases, leaving 5 bases not matched to a gene. Germline CDR1 reads SGDLS; CDR2 reads YYNGEE. CDR3 length: 16 residues. The CDR3: CASSTTSGSSYNEQFF. CDR3 DNA sequence: TGTGCCAGCAGCACGACTAGCGGTAGCTCCTACAATGAGCAGTTCTTC.

This clone was recorded only once. The rearrangement links TRBV5-4 to TRBJ2-3, with 11 bases matching TRBD2. The germline gives CDR1 SGHNT, CDR2 YYREEE (reference sequence). V gave up 5 bases and J gave up 6 bases; unmatched junction bases: 11. The CDR3 length is 16 residues. CDR3 loop: CASRRGTSGPSDTQYF. CDR3 bases: TGTGCCAGCAGGCGGGGGACTAGCGGCCCCTCGGATACGCAGTATTTT.